The present TCR beta chain was sequenced within a study of T cell changes during pregnancy in multiple sclerosis. The protocol was immunoSEQ multiplex PCR, while the TCRdb copy is restricted to in-frame clones and leaves out a portion. Among approximately 61,000 clones listed, roughly 86% were seen once. Per germline, CDR1 GTSNPN and CDR2 SVGIG (reference sequence). V shed 4 bases and J 6 bases; nucleotides not matched to a gene: 4. The CDR3 length is 13 residues. The origin of this receptor is a female donor with multiple sclerosis, enrolled in a pregnancy study. The chain joins TRBV30 to TRBJ2-1; TRBD2 matches at 9 bases. The sample was peripheral blood, taken in the first trimester of pregnancy. CDR3 coding DNA: TGTGCCTGGAACCTAGCGGGAATCAATGAGCAGTTCTTC. Amino acid sequence: CAWNLAGINEQFF.